This is a list of T cell receptor beta chains from one sample in a study of shared clonotypes between healthy human individuals. Profiling relied on immunoSEQ multiplex PCR, and the TCRdb table lists in-frame clones only, not all of them. The sample records millions of clones, roughly 91% being singletons. What was sequenced was naive CD8+ T cells from PBMCs. These receptors came from a man younger than 35 in good health. Some clones in this sample may be carry-over from other donors' samples. CDR3s include the opening cysteine and the closing phenylalanine or tryptophan. The order of the fields is D gene, clone size, J gene, V gene, CDR3 protein, CDR3 DNA. The D gene is left open where the match is weak. Where a row states a size, it is once, few, many or the class of an expanded clone; other rows omit it.

d_call: NA; clone_size: NA; j_call: TRBJ2-7; v_call: TRBV14; cdr3_aa: CASSQEQGLYEQYF; cdr3_nt: TGTGCCAGCAGCCAAGAACAGGGATTATACGAGCAGTACTTC
d_call: NA; clone_size: once; j_call: TRBJ2-7; v_call: TRBV4-1; cdr3_aa: CASSQEPRQFYEQYF; cdr3_nt: TGCGCCAGCAGCCAAGAGCCGCGACAGTTCTACGAGCAGTACTTC
d_call: NA; clone_size: once; j_call: TRBJ1-1; v_call: TRBV5-5; cdr3_aa: CASSSSPGNGEAFF; cdr3_nt: TGTGCCAGCAGCTCCTCCCCGGGGAACGGTGAAGCTTTCTTT
d_call: NA; clone_size: NA; j_call: TRBJ2-1; v_call: TRBV4-3; cdr3_aa: CASSQGRSSYNEQFF; cdr3_nt: TGCGCCAGCAGCCAAGGGAGAAGCTCCTACAATGAGCAGTTCTTC
d_call: NA; clone_size: NA; j_call: TRBJ2-5; v_call: TRBV7-3; cdr3_aa: CASSATGWSETQYF; cdr3_nt: TGTGCCAGCAGCGCCACAGGGTGGAGCGAGACCCAGTACTTC
d_call: NA; clone_size: NA; j_call: TRBJ2-7; v_call: TRBV15; cdr3_aa: CATSREDSSYEQYF; cdr3_nt: TGTGCCACCAGCAGAGAGGACAGCTCCTACGAGCAGTACTTC
d_call: NA; clone_size: once; j_call: TRBJ2-1; v_call: TRBV28; cdr3_aa: CASSFRDPTFNYNEQFF; cdr3_nt: TGTGCCAGCAGTTTTCGCGACCCGACCTTCAACTACAATGAGCAGTTCTTC
d_call: NA; clone_size: NA; j_call: TRBJ1-1; v_call: TRBV28; cdr3_aa: CASSPILGLTRVNTEAFF; cdr3_nt: TGTGCCAGCAGTCCGATCCTAGGTCTTACCAGGGTGAACACTGAAGCTTTCTTT
d_call: TRBD1; clone_size: once; j_call: TRBJ1-4; v_call: TRBV19; cdr3_aa: CASRRTGAGWGEKLFF; cdr3_nt: TGTGCCAGTAGAAGAACAGGGGCGGGTTGGGGAGAAAAACTGTTTTTT
d_call: TRBD2; clone_size: NA; j_call: TRBJ2-2; v_call: TRBV7-9; cdr3_aa: CASSPRGGNQAGELFF; cdr3_nt: TGTGCCAGCAGCCCCCGGGGGGGGAATCAAGCCGGGGAGCTGTTTTTT
d_call: TRBD1; clone_size: NA; j_call: TRBJ1-2; v_call: TRBV5-4; cdr3_aa: CASTRGTGGARGYGYTF; cdr3_nt: TGTGCCAGCACCCGGGGGACAGGGGGCGCCCGGGGCTATGGCTACACCTTC
d_call: NA; clone_size: NA; j_call: TRBJ2-7; v_call: TRBV28; cdr3_aa: CASRRGYEQYF; cdr3_nt: TGTGCCAGCAGGAGGGGGTACGAGCAGTACTTC
d_call: NA; clone_size: NA; j_call: TRBJ1-1; v_call: TRBV4-3; cdr3_aa: CASSPGQYTEAFF; cdr3_nt: TGCGCCAGCAGCCCCGGACAGTACACTGAAGCTTTCTTT
d_call: NA; clone_size: NA; j_call: TRBJ2-2; v_call: TRBV4-2; cdr3_aa: CASSRGAVKRELFF; cdr3_nt: TGTGCCAGCAGCCGAGGGGCAGTGAAGAGGGAGCTGTTTTTT
d_call: NA; clone_size: NA; j_call: TRBJ2-7; v_call: TRBV5-1; cdr3_aa: CASSFQGYEQYF; cdr3_nt: TGCGCCAGCAGCTTCCAGGGATACGAGCAGTACTTC
d_call: NA; clone_size: NA; j_call: TRBJ1-2; v_call: TRBV6-6; cdr3_aa: CASSYLAAQGYGYTF; cdr3_nt: TGTGCCAGCAGTTACCTTGCAGCGCAAGGCTATGGCTACACCTTC
d_call: NA; clone_size: NA; j_call: TRBJ2-7; v_call: TRBV11-2; cdr3_aa: CASSLGLVEQYF; cdr3_nt: TGTGCCAGCAGCTTAGGACTGGTCGAGCAGTACTTC
d_call: NA; clone_size: NA; j_call: TRBJ2-1; v_call: TRBV5-1; cdr3_aa: CASSLAFGRSSYNEQFF; cdr3_nt: TGCGCCAGCAGCTTGGCTTTCGGGAGAAGTTCCTACAATGAGCAGTTCTTC
d_call: NA; clone_size: NA; j_call: TRBJ2-7; v_call: TRBV5-6; cdr3_aa: CASSQGTRGEQYF; cdr3_nt: TGTGCCAGCAGCCAGGGGACCCGAGGCGAGCAGTACTTC
d_call: NA; clone_size: NA; j_call: TRBJ2-3; v_call: TRBV27; cdr3_aa: CASSIRGSPDTQYF; cdr3_nt: TGTGCCAGCAGTATAAGGGGCTCTCCAGATACGCAGTATTTT
d_call: NA; clone_size: NA; j_call: TRBJ1-1; v_call: TRBV27; cdr3_aa: CASSPRISNTEAFF; cdr3_nt: TGTGCCAGCAGTCCCAGGATTTCGAACACTGAAGCTTTCTTT
d_call: TRBD1; clone_size: few; j_call: TRBJ1-1; v_call: TRBV6-5; cdr3_aa: CASSRTGTMNTEAFF; cdr3_nt: TGTGCCAGCAGCCGGACAGGGACCATGAACACTGAAGCTTTCTTT
d_call: NA; clone_size: NA; j_call: TRBJ2-3; v_call: TRBV27; cdr3_aa: CASSKGRYSTDTQYF; cdr3_nt: TGTGCCAGCAGCAAGGGCCGCTATAGCACAGATACGCAGTATTTT
d_call: NA; clone_size: NA; j_call: TRBJ1-2; v_call: TRBV28; cdr3_aa: CASRGLNRDGANYGYTF; cdr3_nt: TGTGCCAGCAGGGGATTAAACAGGGACGGAGCTAACTATGGCTACACCTTC
d_call: TRBD1; clone_size: NA; j_call: TRBJ1-5; v_call: TRBV28; cdr3_aa: CASSYRTGAAPKNQPQHF; cdr3_nt: TGTGCCAGCAGTTACCGGACAGGGGCTGCTCCCAAAAATCAGCCCCAGCATTTT
d_call: NA; clone_size: NA; j_call: TRBJ2-7; v_call: TRBV18; cdr3_aa: CASSPEKGVGAEQYF; cdr3_nt: TGTGCCAGCTCACCGGAGAAGGGGGTAGGGGCCGAGCAGTACTTC
d_call: TRBD1; clone_size: NA; j_call: TRBJ1-4; v_call: TRBV6-5; cdr3_aa: CASSGGGRGEKLFF; cdr3_nt: TGTGCCAGCAGCGGCGGGGGCAGGGGGGAAAAACTGTTTTTT
d_call: NA; clone_size: NA; j_call: TRBJ2-3; v_call: TRBV25-1; cdr3_aa: CASSEFRASSTDTQYF; cdr3_nt: TGTGCCAGCAGTGAATTCAGGGCCTCTAGCACAGATACGCAGTATTTT
d_call: NA; clone_size: NA; j_call: TRBJ2-5; v_call: TRBV11-2; cdr3_aa: CASKGSRETQYF; cdr3_nt: TGTGCCAGCAAGGGCTCTCGAGAGACCCAGTACTTC
d_call: NA; clone_size: NA; j_call: TRBJ1-1; v_call: TRBV6-6; cdr3_aa: CASSYVSNTEAFF; cdr3_nt: TGTGCCAGCAGTTACGTCTCGAACACTGAAGCTTTCTTT
d_call: NA; clone_size: NA; j_call: TRBJ2-3; v_call: TRBV5-1; cdr3_aa: CASSFWGISDTQYF; cdr3_nt: TGCGCCAGCAGCTTCTGGGGCATTTCAGATACGCAGTATTTT
d_call: NA; clone_size: NA; j_call: TRBJ2-3; v_call: TRBV18; cdr3_aa: CASSPPGAGSHTQYF; cdr3_nt: TGTGCCAGCTCACCACCGGGGGCGGGATCTCATACGCAGTATTTT
d_call: NA; clone_size: NA; j_call: TRBJ2-7; v_call: TRBV7-9; cdr3_aa: CASSLDEDYEQYF; cdr3_nt: TGTGCCAGCAGCTTAGATGAAGACTACGAGCAGTACTTC
d_call: TRBD2; clone_size: NA; j_call: TRBJ2-7; v_call: TRBV19; cdr3_aa: CASSMGGTLRSYEQYF; cdr3_nt: TGTGCCAGTAGTATGGGAGGGACCCTGCGCTCCTACGAGCAGTACTTC
d_call: NA; clone_size: NA; j_call: TRBJ2-7; v_call: TRBV4-3; cdr3_aa: CASSQEYPGGYEQYF; cdr3_nt: TGCGCCAGCAGCCAAGAGTATCCGGGCGGGTACGAGCAGTACTTC
d_call: NA; clone_size: few; j_call: TRBJ1-1; v_call: TRBV10-3; cdr3_aa: CATRALPDGTEAFF; cdr3_nt: TGTGCCACCCGGGCCCTGCCGGACGGAACTGAAGCTTTCTTT
d_call: NA; clone_size: few; j_call: TRBJ1-1; v_call: TRBV25-1; cdr3_aa: CASSDQGIMNTEAFF; cdr3_nt: TGTGCCAGCAGTGACCAGGGTATCATGAACACTGAAGCTTTCTTT
d_call: NA; clone_size: once; j_call: TRBJ2-4; v_call: TRBV7-9; cdr3_aa: CASSSTAQGWNIQYF; cdr3_nt: TGTGCCAGCAGCTCGACCGCTCAGGGTTGGAACATTCAGTACTTC
d_call: TRBD2; clone_size: NA; j_call: TRBJ2-3; v_call: TRBV9; cdr3_aa: CASSPGLAAKADTQYF; cdr3_nt: TGTGCCAGCAGCCCGGGGCTAGCGGCAAAGGCAGATACGCAGTATTTT
d_call: TRBD2; clone_size: NA; j_call: TRBJ2-7; v_call: TRBV7-9; cdr3_aa: CASSLAGGPTNEQYF; cdr3_nt: TGTGCCAGCAGCTTAGCGGGAGGGCCGACGAACGAGCAGTACTTC
d_call: NA; clone_size: NA; j_call: TRBJ1-4; v_call: TRBV7-9; cdr3_aa: CASSLYDTTNEKLFF; cdr3_nt: TGTGCCAGCAGCTTATATGACACAACTAATGAAAAACTGTTTTTT
d_call: NA; clone_size: NA; j_call: TRBJ2-1; v_call: TRBV4-1; cdr3_aa: CASSYAGAGEQFF; cdr3_nt: TGCGCCAGCAGCTACGCAGGGGCAGGTGAGCAGTTCTTC